This paragraph covers one T cell receptor (beta chain) sequence. The data stem from a study of shared clonotypes between healthy human individuals. Selected positively for CCR7 and CD45RO-negative, naive CD8 cells excluded terminally differentiated effector memory CD45RA+ cells. Healthy HIV-negative adults without recent acute infections or vaccinations served as donors. Germline assignment: CDR1 WNHNN and CDR2 SYGVQD (reference sequence). V dropped 0 bases and J dropped 0 bases, with 17 bases sitting between them. This CDR3 is built from 19 residues. Sequencing was performed with immunoSEQ multiplex PCR; in TCRdb, only in-frame clones are kept and a portion is missing. The table lists a few hundred thousand clones, 95% to 96% of them singletons, with 0.11% in the top ten.

This receptor was identified in a woman in her twenties or thirties in good health. The J gene is TRBJ2-2, the V gene TRBV10-1; a weak D match, TRBD1 (5 bases). Sequences were obtained from naive CD8+ T cells sorted from blood. CDR3 sequence reads: CASSESSDLGAANTGELFF. The CDR3 bases are TGCGCCAGCAGTGAGTCCTCTGATTTAGGGGCAGCGAACACCGGGGAGCTGTTTTTT.